Below are 22 T cell receptor beta chains sequenced from a single sample in a study of blood T cell repertoires in COVID-19. Method: immunoSEQ multiplex PCR; TCRdb's copy keeps in-frame clones and lacks some. The table has fewer than 450,000 clones, 88% seen once. Sequenced sample: PBMCs or T cells enriched from blood (not recorded which). Receptors originate from a woman under 30 who had recovered from COVID-19.

CDR3 sequence (DNA): TGTGCCAGCAGTTTTCCTGGGACAGGCCACAACGAGCAGTACTTC. Protein: CASSFPGTGHNEQYF. The chain combines TRBV27 with TRBJ2-7; TRBD1 agrees at 8 bases. V was pared by 3 bases and J by 5 bases, with 9 bases of the junction left unmatched. Germline values: CDR1 MNHEY, CDR2 SMNVEV (reference sequence). This CDR3 region has 15 residues.

This rearrangement joins TRBV27 to TRBJ1-6; 8 bases match TRBD1. Germline-derived CDR1 and CDR2 are MNHEY and SMNVEV (reference sequence). J was trimmed by 0 bases and V by 5 bases; bases with no gene match: 6. This CDR3 spans 17 amino acids. The CDR3 DNA is TGTGCCAGCAGTCCGGGACAGGTGAGCTCCTATAATTCACCCCTCCACTTT. It codes for CASSPGQVSSYNSPLHF.

The chain joins TRBV10-2 to TRBJ2-1, with 15 bases fitting TRBD2. CDR3 length equals 12 residues. V lost 4 bases, J lost 15 bases, and 1 base stayed unmatched. Germline V gives CDR1 WSHSY, CDR2 SAAADI. The CDR3 nucleotides read TGCGCCAGCAGTGGGGGACTAGCGGGGGGGTTCTTC. Translation gives CASSGGLAGGFF.

The chain is built from TRBV25-1 and TRBJ2-1, with 8 bases matching TRBD1. Trimming removed 1 base from V and 9 bases from J; junction bases left unmatched: 11. Germline V CDR1 and CDR2: MGHDK, SYGVNS. The CDR3 runs to 16 residues. CDR3 sequence: CASSELNRGYIGEQFF. For the CDR3, the DNA is TGTGCCAGCAGTGAATTGAACAGGGGGTATATTGGTGAGCAGTTCTTC.

V gene TRBV29-1 combines with J gene TRBJ2-2; 9 nucleotides match TRBD1. Germline V gives CDR1 SQVTM, CDR2 ANQGSEA. The trim removed 0 bases at V and 1 base at J, leaving 0 bases unmatched. The CDR3 has 15 residues. This chain's CDR3 is CSVEEGQGNTGELFF. In DNA, the CDR3 is TGCAGCGTTGAAGAGGGACAGGGGAACACCGGGGAGCTGTTTTTT.

This clone has just one count. This chain joins TRBV30 and TRBJ2-3; 13 bases are shared with TRBD2. Germline CDR1 is GTSNPN and CDR2 is SVGIG (reference sequence). The CDR3 runs to 16 residues. V gave up 3 bases and J gave up 6 bases; unmatched junction bases: 9. The CDR3, as DNA: TGTGCCTGGAGCGCCGGGACTAGCGGGGCAGGGGATACGCAGTATTTT. This translates into CAWSAGTSGAGDTQYF.

The V gene is TRBV27, the J gene TRBJ2-7, with 9 bases fitting TRBD1. Germline CDR1 and CDR2: MNHEY and SMNVEV (reference sequence). The CDR3 extends over 14 amino acids. V gave up 5 bases and J gave up 3 bases; unmatched junction bases: 5. The CDR3 loop reads CASSTRDRVYEQYF. Written as DNA, the CDR3 is TGTGCCAGCAGTACTCGGGACAGGGTCTACGAGCAGTACTTC.

This chain joins TRBV19 and TRBJ2-7, with 7 bases identical to TRBD1. V lost 1 base, J lost 3 bases, and 3 bases stayed unmatched. From germline, CDR1 is LNHDA and CDR2 SQIVND (reference sequence). This CDR3 is built from 14 residues. CDR3 sequence: CASSIGPGGYEQYF. In nucleotides, the CDR3 is TGTGCCAGTAGTATAGGTCCAGGGGGCTACGAGCAGTACTTC.

The V gene is TRBV7-6, the J gene TRBJ2-7, with D perhaps matching TRBD2 (5 bases). The CDR3 is 14 residues long. V shed 1 base and J shed 2 bases, with 9 bases lying between them. Germline V CDR1 and CDR2: SGHVS, FNYEAQ. The CDR3 DNA follows: TGTGCCAGCAGCTTAGGTCCGGGAACCTACGAGCAGTACTTC. It specifies CASSLGPGTYEQYF. The full variable domain, completed using reference TRBV7-6 and TRBJ2-7, is GAGVSQSPRYKVTKRGQDVALRCDPISGHVSLYWYRQALGQGPEFLTYFNYEAQQDKSGLPNDRFSAERPEGSISTLTIQRTEQRDSAMYRCASSLGPGTYEQYFGPGTRLTVT.

The V and J genes are TRBV7-9 and TRBJ1-1, with D uncertain. V was shortened by 1 base and J by 8 bases, with 8 bases between the two germline ends. There are 12 residues in the CDR3. From germline, CDR1 is SEHNR and CDR2 FQNEAQ (reference sequence). CDR3 region: CASSLGGGEAFF. In DNA, the CDR3 is TGTGCCAGCAGCTTAGGCGGCGGAGAAGCTTTCTTT.

This sequence joins TRBV19 and TRBJ1-2; D is unresolved. V was cut by 8 bases and J by 3 bases, with 13 bases left in between. Germline lookup yields CDR1 LNHDA and CDR2 SQIVND (reference sequence). CDR3 length: 13 amino acids. This CDR3 is CASCTVAYYGYTF. CDR3 coding DNA: TGTGCCAGTTGCACGGTTGCTTACTATGGCTACACCTTC.

This chain links TRBV6-1 with TRBJ1-5; TRBD1 matches at 8 bases. The CDR3 loop spans 20 amino acids. Germline loops: CDR1 MNHNS, CDR2 SASEGT. After removal of 1 base from V and 0 bases from J, the junction contained 14 bases not matched to a gene. CDR3 region: CASSEVPGTGPGYSNQPQHF. In nucleotides, the CDR3 is TGTGCCAGCAGTGAAGTGCCTGGGACAGGCCCCGGATATAGCAATCAGCCCCAGCATTTT.

The chain links TRBV29-1 to TRBJ1-2, with D possibly matching TRBD1 (6 bases). Germline-derived CDR1 and CDR2 are SQVTM and ANQGSEA. CDR3 length: 13 amino acids. V lost 3 bases and J 4 bases, leaving 12 bases between the germline ends. The DNA of the CDR3 is TGCAGCGTTGAGGACAGTTTGTCCTATGGCTACACCTTC. As protein: CSVEDSLSYGYTF.

This chain links TRBV2 with TRBJ1-1, with TRBD1 matching over 10 bases. V shed 5 bases and J 1 base; nucleotides not matched to a gene: 10. There are 17 residues in the CDR3. Germline assignment: CDR1 SNHLY and CDR2 FYNNEI. DNA for the CDR3: TGTGCCAGCAGTCTTTTGCTGGGACAGGGGACGAACACTGAAGCTTTCTTT. It specifies CASSLLLGQGTNTEAFF.

This clone was detected once. The chain couples TRBV5-1 to TRBJ1-6; D is possibly TRBD1 (6 bases). The CDR3 is made up of 14 amino acids. The germline V gene encodes CDR1 SGHRS and CDR2 YFSETQ. V lost 2 bases to trimming and J lost 6 bases, with 9 bases between them. CDR3: CASSFRGFNSPLHF. The CDR3 bases are TGCGCCAGCAGCTTTAGGGGGTTTAATTCACCCCTCCACTTT. The full variable domain, in which reference TRBV5-1 and TRBJ1-6 provide the parts outside the CDR3, is KAGVTQTPRYLIKTRGQQVTLSCSPISGHRSVSWYQQTPGQGLQFLFEYFSETQRNKGNFPGRFSGRQFSNSRSEMNVSTLELGDSALYLCASSFRGFNSPLHFGNGTRLTVT.

The chain combines TRBV29-1 with TRBJ1-1; possible D gene TRBD1, 5 bases. Trimming pared 5 bases from V and 2 bases from J, leaving 15 bases between. CDR3 length: 14 residues. Germline V gene sequence: CDR1 SQVTM, CDR2 ANQGSEA. The CDR3 protein is CSVRGYGDNTEAFF. As DNA, the CDR3 is TGCAGCGTTCGGGGGTACGGGGACAACACTGAAGCTTTCTTT.

This sequence joins TRBV6-5 and TRBJ1-2; D is undetermined. CDR3 length equals 13 residues. Looked up from germline, CDR1 is MNHEY and CDR2 is SVGAGI. V was clipped by 6 bases and J by 2 bases, with 10 bases between them. The CDR3 spells CASRPTQNYGYTF. In DNA form, the CDR3 reads TGTGCCAGCAGGCCGACACAAAACTATGGCTACACCTTC.

This chain uses TRBV12-3 or TRBV12-4 with TRBJ2-3; D is ambiguous. This CDR3 spans 13 amino acids. With 5 bases removed from V and 1 base from J, the gap between germline ends came to 7 bases. The CDR3 bases are TGTGCCAGCAGTCCCCCGGGCACAGATACGCAGTATTTT. Translated, it gives CASSPPGTDTQYF.

The gene calls are TRBV9 and TRBJ1-1, with D hard to call. The length of the CDR3 is 12 residues. The V end was cut by 6 bases, the J end by 5 bases, with 11 bases between. CDR1 is SGDLS, CDR2 YYNGEE, per germline. The CDR3 here is CASTGAETEAFF. The CDR3 DNA follows: TGTGCCAGCACCGGCGCGGAAACTGAAGCTTTCTTT. Drawing the rest from reference TRBV9 and TRBJ1-1, the complete variable domain is DSGVTQTPKHLITATGQRVTLRCSPRSGDLSVYWYQQSLDQGLQFLIQYYNGEERAKGNILERFSAQQFPDLHSELNLSSLELGDSALYFCASTGAETEAFFGQGTRLTVV.

The chain carries TRBV19 and TRBJ1-4; D might be TRBD1 (6 bases). The V gene's germline CDR1 is LNHDA and CDR2 SQIVND (reference sequence). The length of the CDR3 is 13 residues. V was clipped by 7 bases and J by 8 bases, with 14 bases between them. The DNA for the CDR3 is TGTGCCAGTACGGGGGGGCGCGGGGAAAAACTGTTTTTT. It translates to CASTGGRGEKLFF.

This clone has a single count. This rearrangement joins TRBV6-5 to TRBJ2-1; 7 bases map to TRBD2. The CDR3 covers 15 residues. V was pared by 7 bases and J by 5 bases, with 11 bases of the junction left unmatched. Germline V gives CDR1 MNHEY, CDR2 SVGAGI. DNA for the CDR3: TGTGCCAGCACCGACGAGGGGACTACCGACAATGAGCAGTTCTTC. It encodes CASTDEGTTDNEQFF.

V gene TRBV27 combines with J gene TRBJ1-5; possible D gene TRBD1, 5 bases. The CDR3 covers 14 residues. CDR1 is MNHEY and CDR2 is SMNVEV in the germline V gene (reference sequence). Trimming shortened V by 3 bases and J by 4 bases, and 10 bases separated the two germline ends. CDR3 DNA: TGTGCCAGCAGTTTTCAGGGTTTAAATCAGCCCCAGCATTTT. The encoded protein is CASSFQGLNQPQHF.